The 30 T cell receptor beta chains presented below share a single source sample, sequenced in a study of chemoradiotherapy in HPV16-positive cancers. Data came from immunoSEQ multiplex PCR; TCRdb stores just in-frame clones and leaves some out. Here the sample spans about 33,000 clones, about 85% being singletons. The material sequenced was blood, taken from a patient who underwent chemoradiotherapy. Receptor source: a human donor with HPV-associated anogenital cancer.

This chain joins TRBV9 and TRBJ2-3, with D possibly matching TRBD2 (6 bases). The length of the CDR3 is 16 residues. Germline V lookup: CDR1 SGDLS, CDR2 YYNGEE. The V end lost 0 bases, the J end lost 0 bases, and 11 bases lay between the germline ends. The CDR3 DNA reads as TGTGCCAGCAGCGTAGACAATCGGGGGAGCACAGATACGCAGTATTTT. Translating gives CASSVDNRGSTDTQYF.

Only one count was recorded for this clone. The CDR3 DNA follows: TGTGCCAGCAGTTACTCCTCCGACGGGTCTTACGAGCAGTACTTC. This encodes CASSYSSDGSYEQYF. This chain links TRBV6-5 with TRBJ2-7; D is ambiguous. CDR3 length: 15 residues. V gave up 0 bases and J gave up 4 bases, with 13 bases separating them. Per germline, CDR1 MNHEY and CDR2 SVGAGI.

This chain uses TRBV11-2 with TRBJ1-3; D unclear. Germline V lookup: CDR1 SGHAT, CDR2 FQNNGV. V was shortened by 3 bases and J by 0 bases, with 21 bases between the two germline ends. The CDR3 runs to 19 residues. DNA of the CDR3: TGTGCCAGCAGCTTCGGTAATTCTCGTCCGGACTTCTCTGGAAACACCATATATTTT. This translates into CASSFGNSRPDFSGNTIYF.

This rearrangement joins TRBV11-3 to TRBJ2-1; either TRBD1 or TRBD2 may supply D (6 bases each). In germline, CDR1 is SGHNT, CDR2 YENEEA. V gave up 2 bases and J gave up 2 bases, with 10 bases separating them. The CDR3 extends over 15 amino acids. CDR3 DNA: TGTGCCAGCAGCTTAACCGGGGGCGCCTACAATGAGCAGTTCTTC. Protein product: CASSLTGGAYNEQFF.

V is TRBV7-9 and J is TRBJ2-1; 10 nucleotides align to TRBD1. Germline CDR1 is SEHNR and CDR2 is FQNEAQ (reference sequence). This CDR3 contains 16 residues. Trimming took 5 bases from V and 8 from J; bases not matched to a gene: 12. The CDR3 spells CASSHPPGQGPHEQFF. The CDR3 DNA reads as TGTGCCAGCAGCCACCCCCCGGGACAGGGGCCCCATGAGCAGTTCTTC.

CDR3: CASSQDTTGTGSEKLFF. As DNA, the CDR3 is TGTGCCAGCAGCCAAGATACGACTGGGACAGGTTCTGAAAAACTGTTTTTT. The J gene is TRBJ1-4, the V gene TRBV4-2; 8 bases map to TRBD1. The CDR3 consists of 17 residues. Trimming removed 0 bases from V and 7 bases from J; junction bases left unmatched: 10. Germline assignment: CDR1 LGHNA and CDR2 YNFKEQ.

This sequence joins TRBV9 and TRBJ2-2; D remains ambiguous. V lost 0 bases and J 6 bases, leaving 12 bases between the germline ends. The CDR3 covers 15 residues. Germline V gene lookup returns CDR1 SGDLS and CDR2 YYNGEE. The CDR3 reads CASSVAMERAGELFF. The CDR3 DNA reads as TGTGCCAGCAGCGTAGCGATGGAGCGCGCCGGGGAGCTGTTTTTT.

This clone showed up just once. CDR3: CASSYSGINPGGYEQYF. Written as DNA, the CDR3 is TGTGCCAGCAGCTATAGTGGAATAAATCCGGGGGGCTACGAGCAGTACTTC. The chain combines TRBV5-5 with TRBJ2-7; 7 bases align to TRBD2. The CDR3 covers 17 residues. CDR1 SGHKS and CDR2 YYEKEE come from the germline V gene (reference sequence). J gave up 3 bases and V 3 bases, and 15 bases lay outside the gene matches.

The chain combines TRBV11-2 with TRBJ1-1; D call uncertain. Deletions cut 0 bases from V and 1 base from J, with 12 bases between. Per the germline V gene, CDR1 is SGHAT and CDR2 is FQNNGV. The CDR3 extends over 16 amino acids. The CDR3 is CASSLEMGRKNTEAFF. CDR3 nucleotide sequence: TGTGCCAGCAGCTTAGAGATGGGCAGAAAGAACACTGAAGCTTTCTTT.

The gene calls are TRBV19 and TRBJ1-5; D gene ambiguous. Per germline, CDR1 LNHDA and CDR2 SQIVND (reference sequence). The V end was cut by 7 bases, the J end by 10 bases, with 17 bases between. The CDR3 contains 13 residues. CDR3 DNA sequence: TGTGCCAGTAATGACGGGAAGGTAGGCCCCCAGCATTTT. Translating it yields CASNDGKVGPQHF.

This chain uses TRBV5-5 with TRBJ2-7; D is undetermined. The germline CDR1 and CDR2 sequences are SGHKS and YYEKEE (reference sequence). Trimming cost V 2 bases and J 4 bases, with 7 bases left between them. The CDR3 has 12 amino acids. CDR3 in amino acids: CASSLPGYEQYF. DNA of the CDR3: TGTGCCAGCAGCTTACCGGGTTACGAGCAGTACTTC.

The chain joins TRBV19 to TRBJ2-4, with D hard to call. Trimming stripped 6 bases from V and 9 bases from J, with 21 bases between. CDR1 is LNHDA, CDR2 SQIVND, per germline (reference sequence). There are 15 residues in the CDR3. Written as DNA, the CDR3 is TGTGCCAGTAGCTGGCTTAATGCCCGGAGTAGCATTCAGTACTTC. As protein: CASSWLNARSSIQYF.

There are a few counts of this clone. The rearrangement uses TRBV25-1 and TRBJ1-2, with TRBD1 as a possible D gene (6 bases). V was cut by 2 bases and J by 6 bases, with 16 bases left in between. Germline V lookup: CDR1 MGHDK, CDR2 SYGVNS. This CDR3 comprises 15 residues. CDR3 DNA sequence: TGTGCCAGCAGTGAAGTGGACAGCCACATACATGGCTACACCTTC. Translating gives CASSEVDSHIHGYTF.

The rearrangement links TRBV7-2 to TRBJ2-7; 8 nucleotides align to TRBD2. Germline CDR1 is SGHTA and CDR2 is FQGNSA. CDR3 length: 15 residues. With V trimmed by 3 bases and J by 5 bases, 9 bases remained unmatched. The CDR3, as DNA: TGTGCCAGCAGCTTCACGGGGGGGATTAGGAACGAGCAGTACTTC. Translating gives CASSFTGGIRNEQYF.

The chain employs TRBV7-2 and TRBJ2-3, with no clear D. The V gene's germline CDR1 is SGHTA and CDR2 FQGNSA. This CDR3 contains 12 residues. Trimming stripped 6 bases from V and 12 bases from J, with 16 bases between. CDR3 DNA sequence: TGTGCCAGCAGTTCCAAGCCACCCGCTCAGTATTTT. It encodes CASSSKPPAQYF.

This chain links TRBV27 with TRBJ1-2; D uncertain. This CDR3 is 12 amino acids long. V shed 4 bases and J shed 7 bases, with 10 bases lying between them. Germline V gene lookup returns CDR1 MNHEY and CDR2 SMNVEV (reference sequence). CDR3 coding DNA: TGTGCCAGCAGTTCGGAGTTCTCTGGCTACACCTTC. Encoded protein: CASSSEFSGYTF.

V usage is TRBV7-6 and J usage is TRBJ1-6, with D hard to call. Germline V lookup: CDR1 SGHVS, CDR2 FNYEAQ. The CDR3 is 14 residues long. Trimming took 5 bases from V and 5 from J, leaving 10 bases between them. CDR3 sequence reads: CASSPTSDNSPLHF. The CDR3 nucleotides are TGTGCCAGCAGCCCGACAAGTGATAATTCACCCCTCCACTTT. The entire variable domain, with the rest obtained from reference TRBV7-6 and TRBJ1-6, is as follows: GAGVSQSPRYKVTKRGQDVALRCDPISGHVSLYWYRQALGQGPEFLTYFNYEAQQDKSGLPNDRFSAERPEGSISTLTIQRTEQRDSAMYRCASSPTSDNSPLHFGNGTRLTVT.

The chain carries TRBV5-5 and TRBJ2-7; the match to TRBD1 covers 7 bases. Per the germline V gene, CDR1 is SGHKS and CDR2 is YYEKEE (reference sequence). This CDR3 has 16 amino acids. Trimming at V came to 3 bases and at J to 5 bases, leaving 14 bases not matched to a gene. The CDR3 is CASSSRQQGEQDEQYF. As DNA, the CDR3 is TGTGCCAGCAGCTCCCGACAGCAGGGGGAACAGGACGAGCAGTACTTC.

The chain couples TRBV6-4 to TRBJ2-7; TRBD2 aligns across 12 bases. With V trimmed by 5 bases and J by 4 bases, 6 bases remained unmatched. This CDR3 is built from 15 residues. From germline, CDR1 is MRHNA and CDR2 SNTAGT. CDR3 sequence (DNA): TGTGCCAGCAGTCTACTAGCGGGGGGAAATTACGAGCAGTACTTC. Protein: CASSLLAGGNYEQYF.

In regard to this clone: Germline and junction disagree at one end, which may indicate a read error. This chain uses TRBV28 with TRBJ2-7; D call uncertain. Germline V gene sequence: CDR1 MDHEN, CDR2 SYDVKM. CDR3 length equals 14 residues. Here the CDR3 DNA reads TGTGCCAGCAGACTCGCGTACGGAGACGACGAGCGGTACTTC. Its protein is CASRLAYGDDERYF.

The chain carries TRBV11-2 and TRBJ1-1; possibly TRBD1 for D (5 bases). V was clipped by 4 bases and J by 5 bases, with 11 bases between them. Germline V gene lookup returns CDR1 SGHAT and CDR2 FQNNGV. The CDR3 covers 13 residues. DNA for the CDR3: TGTGCCAGCAGCTGGACACACGCGACTGAAGCTTTCTTT. As protein: CASSWTHATEAFF.

The chain recombines TRBV9 with TRBJ2-7, with a tentative D call TRBD2 (6 bases). Germline CDR1 and CDR2: SGDLS and YYNGEE. The CDR3 has 16 amino acids. Trimming left V 0 bases short and J 2 bases short, with 15 bases between. This CDR3 is CASSVAVGGRAYEQYF. CDR3 coding DNA: TGTGCCAGCAGCGTAGCCGTGGGGGGACGAGCCTACGAGCAGTACTTC.

The chain employs TRBV7-8 and TRBJ1-5, with unresolved D. Germline loops: CDR1 SGHVS, CDR2 FQNEAQ. Trimming cost V 5 bases and J 0 bases, with 8 bases left between them. The CDR3 runs to 14 residues. In nucleotides, the CDR3 is TGTGCCAGCAGCCCGGATTCTAGCAATCAGCCCCAGCATTTT. It codes for CASSPDSSNQPQHF.

This chain connects TRBV6-1 to TRBJ1-4; 8 nucleotides agree with TRBD1. The trim removed 2 bases at V and 5 bases at J, leaving 4 bases unmatched. There are 15 residues in the CDR3. CDR1 MNHNS and CDR2 SASEGT come from the germline V gene. The CDR3 coding sequence is TGTGCCAGCAGTGAACAGGGGGCACCAAATGAAAAACTGTTTTTT. This codes for CASSEQGAPNEKLFF.

The J gene is TRBJ1-2, the V gene TRBV28; 8 bases map to TRBD1. Germline lookup yields CDR1 MDHEN and CDR2 SYDVKM. The CDR3 spans 15 residues. V lost 4 bases, J lost 5 bases, and 9 bases stayed unmatched. CDR3: CASSSSGGLLYGYTF. The DNA of the CDR3 is TGTGCCAGCAGTTCTTCAGGGGGCCTCCTTTATGGCTACACCTTC.

The V gene is TRBV28, the J gene TRBJ2-7; 9 nucleotides line up with TRBD2. The germline gives CDR1 MDHEN, CDR2 SYDVKM. The CDR3 is made up of 17 amino acids. The trim removed 6 bases at V and 4 bases at J, leaving 16 bases unmatched. The CDR3 loop reads CASSAGGAGGPFYEQYF. The DNA for the CDR3 is TGTGCCAGCAGCGCTGGTGGGGCGGGGGGGCCCTTTTACGAGCAGTACTTC.

The chain recombines TRBV27 with TRBJ2-7; 9 nucleotides line up with TRBD2. CDR3 length equals 15 residues. With 5 bases clipped from V and 6 bases from J, the junction kept 11 bases outside the gene matches. CDR1 and CDR2 from the germline V gene are MNHEY and SMNVEV (reference sequence). Here the CDR3 reads CASSVTSGPSVEQYF. In DNA, the CDR3 is TGTGCCAGCAGTGTTACTAGCGGGCCCTCAGTCGAGCAGTACTTC.

This clone was counted a few times. The CDR3 here is CAISESGTMMFF. CDR3 nucleotides: TGTGCCATCAGTGAGTCGGGGACTATGATGTTTTTT. This chain uses TRBV10-3 with TRBJ1-4; perhaps TRBD1 as D (5 bases). Germline lookup yields CDR1 ENHRY and CDR2 SYGVKD. Trimming pared 0 bases from V and 15 bases from J, leaving 11 bases between. The CDR3 contains 12 residues.

V gene TRBV7-2 combines with J gene TRBJ1-1; D is uncertain. This CDR3 contains 15 residues. The V end lost 1 base, the J end lost 0 bases, and 9 bases lay between the germline ends. The V gene's germline CDR1 is SGHTA and CDR2 FQGNSA. CDR3 sequence (DNA): TGTGCCAGCAGCTTAGGTCGGGGATTGAACACTGAAGCTTTCTTT. Its translation is CASSLGRGLNTEAFF.

This clone was counted a few times. The chain links TRBV27 to TRBJ2-7; D remains unclear. This CDR3 is 15 amino acids long. Germline V CDR1 and CDR2: MNHEY, SMNVEV (reference sequence). Trimming left V 3 bases short and J 5 bases short, with 17 bases between. This CDR3 reads CASSFSGPAFHEQYF. CDR3 coding DNA: TGTGCCAGCAGTTTTTCAGGCCCCGCTTTCCACGAGCAGTACTTC.